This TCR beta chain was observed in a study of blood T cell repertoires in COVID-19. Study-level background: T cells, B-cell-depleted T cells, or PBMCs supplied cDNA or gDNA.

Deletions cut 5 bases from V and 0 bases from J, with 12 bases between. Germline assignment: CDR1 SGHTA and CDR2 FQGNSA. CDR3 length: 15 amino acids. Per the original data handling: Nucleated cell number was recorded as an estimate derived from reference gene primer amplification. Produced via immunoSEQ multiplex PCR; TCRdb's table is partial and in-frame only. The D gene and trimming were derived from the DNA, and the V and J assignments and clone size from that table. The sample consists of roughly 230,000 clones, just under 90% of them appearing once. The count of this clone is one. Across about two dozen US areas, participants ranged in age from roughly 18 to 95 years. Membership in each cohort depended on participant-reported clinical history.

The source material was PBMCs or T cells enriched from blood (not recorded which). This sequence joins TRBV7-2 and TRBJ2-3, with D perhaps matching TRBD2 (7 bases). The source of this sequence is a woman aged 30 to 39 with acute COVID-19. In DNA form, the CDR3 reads TGTGCCAGCAGCCTAGAGGGGGGGAGCACAGATACGCAGTATTTT. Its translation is CASSLEGGSTDTQYF.